This T cell receptor (beta chain) came from a study of monozygotic twins with inflammatory bowel disease. The CDR3 has 14 amino acids. The germline CDR1 and CDR2 sequences are MNHEY and SVGEGT. The TCR libraries each used total RNA (roughly 3,500 ng per library). TCRdb re-called the 5' RACE reads, yielding one record per CDR3 amino acid sequence without DNA. The sample data list about 160,000 distinct CDR3 sequences. Blood was drawn at around 2.5 ml per donor. RNA in its total form was extracted from whole blood, and T cells were not sorted. J is TRBJ1-5 and V is TRBV6-2 or TRBV6-3; the TRBD1 assignment by TCRdb is unverifiable without DNA. The TCR originated in a human donor with ulcerative colitis or Crohn's disease, or a healthy co-twin of an affected twin (not recorded which). The sample was blood. This CDR3 is CASTDSGPGQPQHF.